This T cell receptor (beta chain) emerged from a study of blood T cell repertoires in COVID-19. Libraries were prepared by immunoSEQ multiplex PCR; TCRdb keeps only in-frame clonotypes and omits some of them. The sample includes roughly 400,000 clones, about 90% of them seen just once. Germline lookup yields CDR1 MGHRA and CDR2 YSYEKL. The CDR3 loop spans 20 amino acids. Trimming removed 1 base from V and 0 bases from J, with 19 bases in between. The TCR comes from a man in his late teens or twenties who had recovered from COVID-19. Sequenced input: PBMCs or T cells enriched from blood (not recorded which). The chain recombines TRBV4-1 with TRBJ2-6; D is possibly TRBD2 (5 bases). This chain's CDR3 is CASSQGPGADGSSGANVLTF. The CDR3 nucleotides read TGCGCCAGCAGCCAAGGACCTGGAGCGGACGGAAGCTCTGGGGCCAACGTCCTGACTTTC.